A selection of T cell receptor beta chains follows, all from one sample in a study of blood T cell repertoires in COVID-19. The table came from immunoSEQ multiplex PCR; TCRdb's copy has only in-frame clones and leaves some out. Seen here are around 23,000 clones, roughly 86% observed once, and the top ten hold less than 5.5%. The sample taken for sequencing was peripheral blood. Every receptor here comes from a man aged 45 to 65 with active COVID-19. Each CDR3 is given with its conserved first and last residue. Fields, in order: clone size, V gene, J gene, D gene, CDR3 protein, CDR3 DNA. D genes are given only for firm matches. Part of the rows lack a size; the others show once, few, many or a class for expanded clones.

>-|TRBV6-5|TRBJ1-2|-
CASSIIRGDYGYTF
TGTGCCAGCAGTATCATTCGAGGAGACTATGGCTACACCTTC
>-|TRBV10-3|TRBJ1-2|-
CAISEGRIFDYGYTF
TGTGCCATCAGTGAGGGGAGGATTTTCGACTATGGCTACACCTTC
>-|TRBV11-1|TRBJ2-6|-
CASTLSGANVLTF
TGTGCCAGCACCCTAAGCGGGGCCAACGTCCTGACTTTC
>-|TRBV19|TRBJ2-5|TRBD2
CASSGGTSGQVETQYF
TGTGCCAGTAGTGGCGGGACTAGCGGACAGGTAGAGACCCAGTACTTC
>-|TRBV7-2|TRBJ1-5|-
CASSLKGGNQPQHF
TGTGCCAGCAGCTTAAAAGGGGGCAATCAGCCCCAGCATTTT
>-|TRBV7-2|TRBJ1-2|-
CASSLAEGRTDTF
TGTGCCAGCAGCTTAGCGGAGGGGCGGACCGACACCTTC
>once|TRBV6-6|TRBJ2-5|TRBD1
CASRLTGDKETQYF
TGTGCCAGCAGATTGACAGGGGATAAGGAGACCCAGTACTTC
>-|TRBV24-1|TRBJ2-3|TRBD2
CATSELRTSGTDTQYF
TGTGCCACCAGTGAACTGAGGACTAGCGGCACAGATACGCAGTATTTT
>-|TRBV12-3/TRBV12-4|TRBJ2-1|TRBD1
CVTGTGMGNEQFF
TGTGTGACCGGGACAGGGATGGGAAATGAGCAGTTCTTC
>-|TRBV6-2/TRBV6-3|TRBJ1-1|TRBD1
CASSYTTGGEWNTEAFF
TGTGCCAGCAGTTACACAACAGGGGGCGAATGGAACACTGAAGCTTTCTTT
>-|TRBV3-1/TRBV3-2|TRBJ2-2|TRBD1
CASSQAGQGFRSGELFF
TGTGCCAGCAGCCAAGCCGGACAGGGCTTTCGATCCGGGGAGCTGTTTTTT
>-|TRBV7-9|TRBJ2-2|-
CASSSGLNTGELFF
TGTGCCAGCAGCTCGGGTCTGAACACCGGGGAGCTGTTTTTT
>once|TRBV7-2|TRBJ2-6|-
CASSLGQAGANVLTF
TGTGCCAGCAGCTTAGGGCAGGCTGGGGCCAACGTCCTGACTTTC
>-|TRBV11-2|TRBJ2-6|TRBD1
CASSRQGSGANVLTF
TGTGCCAGCAGCAGACAGGGGTCGGGGGCCAACGTCCTGACTTTC
>-|TRBV7-2|TRBJ2-1|TRBD2
CASSIGAGGARNEQFF
TGTGCCAGCAGCATCGGGGCGGGGGGAGCACGCAATGAGCAGTTCTTC
>-|TRBV7-8|TRBJ1-5|TRBD1
CASSLGQGGQPQHF
TGTGCCAGCAGCTTAGGACAGGGCGGTCAGCCCCAGCATTTT
>-|TRBV5-6|TRBJ1-6|TRBD1
CASSPGTGGLPLHF
TGTGCCAGCAGTCCCGGGACAGGAGGATTACCCCTCCACTTT
>-|TRBV6-6|TRBJ1-2|-
CASSAGDRGYTF
TGTGCCAGCAGCGCCGGCGACAGGGGCTACACCTTC
>-|TRBV4-3|TRBJ2-6|-
CASSQVNSGANVLTF
TGCGCCAGCAGCCAAGTAAACTCTGGGGCCAACGTCCTGACTTTC
>-|TRBV28|TRBJ2-3|TRBD1
CASSSPGQGQTDTQYF
TGTGCCAGCAGTTCACCGGGACAGGGGCAGACAGATACGCAGTATTTT
>-|TRBV5-6|TRBJ1-4|-
CASSSGTLSEKLFF
TGTGCCAGCAGCTCAGGGACATTGAGTGAAAAACTGTTTTTT
>-|TRBV7-2|TRBJ1-6|-
CASSTVATNSPLHF
TGTGCCAGTTCCACGGTCGCTACTAATTCACCCCTCCACTTT
>-|TRBV19|TRBJ1-4|-
CASSIRTGTTNEKLFF
TGTGCCAGTAGTATCCGAACAGGGACAACTAATGAAAAACTGTTTTTT
>-|TRBV4-1|TRBJ2-7|-
CASSQVSPAQNMEQYF
TGCGCCAGCAGCCAAGTCTCCCCGGCACAGAACATGGAGCAGTACTTC
>-|TRBV5-1|TRBJ2-1|-
CASSLGGGSYNEQFF
TGCGCCAGCAGCTTGGGAGGGGGATCCTACAATGAGCAGTTCTTC
>-|TRBV18|TRBJ2-5|TRBD2
CASSLRTSGPSETQYF
TGTGCCAGCTCACTCCGGACTAGCGGACCCTCGGAGACCCAGTACTTC
>-|TRBV30|TRBJ2-2|-
CAWSVSRGGPIGELFF
TGTGCCTGGAGTGTATCCAGAGGAGGGCCTATCGGGGAGCTGTTTTTT
>few|TRBV14|TRBJ2-5|-
CASSQGTEGETQYF
TGTGCCAGCAGCCAAGGAACGGAGGGTGAGACCCAGTACTTC
>-|TRBV12-5|TRBJ2-5|-
CASGLVPQLSGVGETQYF
TGTGCTAGTGGTTTGGTACCCCAGCTCTCGGGGGTGGGGGAGACCCAGTACTTC
>-|TRBV7-3|TRBJ2-1|TRBD2
CASSTTSGAYNEQFF
TGTGCCAGCAGTACGACTAGCGGCGCCTACAATGAGCAGTTCTTC
>-|TRBV27|TRBJ1-1|-
CASSYKRTVLYTEAFF
TGTGCCAGCAGTTATAAACGGACAGTTCTTTACACTGAAGCTTTCTTT
>once|TRBV4-1|TRBJ1-4|-
CASSQELYSNEKLFF
TGCGCCAGCAGCCAAGAACTATACTCTAATGAAAAACTGTTTTTT
>-|TRBV11-1|TRBJ2-7|TRBD2
CASSPRTSGGSGQYF
TGTGCCAGCAGCCCCCGGACTAGCGGGGGGTCTGGGCAGTACTTC
>few|TRBV18|TRBJ2-7|-
CASSPPDRSSYEQYF
TGTGCCAGCTCACCACCCGACAGGTCCTCCTACGAGCAGTACTTC
>-|TRBV23-1|TRBJ2-7|-
CASSQNPSGSSSYEQYF
TGCGCCAGCAGTCAAAATCCTTCCGGGAGCTCCTCCTACGAGCAGTACTTC
>-|TRBV7-3|TRBJ2-3|-
CASSPTPASTRKYF
TGTGCCAGCAGCCCTACCCCGGCTTCTACGAGGAAGTATTTT
>-|TRBV11-1|TRBJ2-5|-
CASSLEGHGAQYF
TGTGCCAGCAGCTTAGAGGGTCACGGGGCCCAGTACTTC
>-|TRBV10-1|TRBJ2-7|-
CASSRDISEQYF
TGCGCCAGCAGTAGGGACATCAGCGAGCAGTACTTC
>-|TRBV28|TRBJ2-7|TRBD2
CASSLFRLATTEQYF
TGTGCCAGCAGTTTATTCCGACTAGCGACGACTGAGCAGTACTTC
>-|TRBV18|TRBJ2-1|-
CASSPSVANEQFF
TGTGCCAGCTCACCAAGCGTGGCGAATGAGCAGTTCTTC
>-|TRBV3-1/TRBV3-2|TRBJ2-5|TRBD1
CASSQDARGRLETQYF
TGTGCCAGCAGCCAAGATGCCAGGGGGCGCTTGGAGACCCAGTACTTC
>-|TRBV27|TRBJ2-2|-
CASKNFVAGNTGELFF
TGTGCCAGCAAAAATTTTGTGGCGGGGAACACCGGGGAGCTGTTTTTT
>-|TRBV7-2|TRBJ2-5|TRBD2
CASSLTGLIQETQYF
TGTGCCAGCAGCTTAACGGGACTAATCCAAGAGACCCAGTACTTC
>-|TRBV27|TRBJ1-1|-
CASSRRGNTEAFF
TGTGCCAGCAGTCGCCGAGGCAACACTGAAGCTTTCTTT
>-|TRBV3-1/TRBV3-2|TRBJ2-2|-
CASCDLGEGTGELFF
TGTGCCAGCTGCGATTTGGGAGAGGGCACCGGGGAGCTGTTTTTT
>-|TRBV4-1|TRBJ2-1|-
CASSQEEGFAAHLDEQFF
TGCGCCAGCAGCCAGGAAGAGGGTTTCGCAGCCCATTTGGATGAGCAGTTCTTC
>-|TRBV18|TRBJ2-2|-
CASSPGGSTGELFF
TGTGCCAGCTCACCAGGAGGGAGCACCGGGGAGCTGTTTTTT
>-|TRBV6-5|TRBJ1-4|-
CASSPGLNEKLFF
TGTGCCAGCAGTCCGGGTCTGAATGAAAAACTGTTTTTT
>-|TRBV5-4|TRBJ2-2|TRBD2
CASSPGGGLSTGELFF
TGTGCCAGCAGCCCCGGGGGGGGGTTGAGCACCGGGGAGCTGTTTTTT